The 20 T cell receptor beta chains listed next were all sequenced from one sample in a study of blood T cell repertoires in COVID-19. Only in-frame clones appear in the TCRdb table, and some are missing; sequencing was by immunoSEQ multiplex PCR. The table includes about 210,000 clones, around 80% detected once. The specimen sequenced was peripheral blood. Receptor source: a human donor in a cohort sampled during active COVID-19.

The CDR3: CASSLRLAGSSYEQYF. CDR3 in DNA: TGTGCCAGCAGCTTGCGTCTAGCGGGGTCCTCCTACGAGCAGTACTTC. The chain links TRBV11-2 to TRBJ2-7; 9 bases match TRBD2. The length of the CDR3 is 16 residues. Germline CDR1 SGHAT, CDR2 FQNNGV. V was pared by 3 bases and J by 0 bases, with 6 bases of the junction left unmatched.

This chain uses TRBV5-1 with TRBJ2-2; D is possibly TRBD1 (6 bases). The CDR3 totals 14 residues. Per germline, CDR1 SGHRS and CDR2 YFSETQ. The V end lost 0 bases, the J end lost 5 bases, and 8 bases lay between the germline ends. The CDR3 is CASSLADRTGELFF. CDR3 nucleotides: TGCGCCAGCAGCTTGGCCGACAGGACCGGGGAGCTGTTTTTT. Combining the CDR3 with reference TRBV5-1 and TRBJ2-2 gives the whole variable domain KAGVTQTPRYLIKTRGQQVTLSCSPISGHRSVSWYQQTPGQGLQFLFEYFSETQRNKGNFPGRFSGRQFSNSRSEMNVSTLELGDSALYLCASSLADRTGELFFGEGSRLTVL.

CDR3 sequence (DNA): TGTGCCAGCAGCCTGGGACTAGCGGAGCAGTACTTC. Translated, it gives CASSLGLAEQYF. The chain combines TRBV7-9 with TRBJ2-7; 10 bases agree with TRBD2. The trim removed 5 bases at V and 7 bases at J, leaving 2 bases unmatched. This CDR3 region has 12 residues. CDR1 SEHNR and CDR2 FQNEAQ come from the germline V gene (reference sequence). Full variable domain (rest looked up from reference TRBV7-9 and TRBJ2-7): DTGVSQNPRHKITKRGQNVTFRCDPISEHNRLYWYRQTLGQGPEFLTYFQNEAQLEKSRLLSDRFSAERPKGSFSTLEIQRTEQGDSAMYLCASSLGLAEQYFGPGTRLTVT.

This clone has just a few counts. V is TRBV28 and J is TRBJ1-1, with 8 bases fitting TRBD1. Trimming removed 2 bases from V and 0 bases from J; junction bases left unmatched: 11. The CDR3 is 18 residues long. Per the germline V gene, CDR1 is MDHEN and CDR2 is SYDVKM. CDR3 amino acids: CASSLPRQGILMNTEAFF. The DNA for the CDR3 is TGTGCCAGCAGTTTACCCCGACAGGGGATTCTTATGAACACTGAAGCTTTCTTT.

In nucleotides, the CDR3 is TGCGCCAGCAGCAACCCGGGACAGGCCTACGAGCAGTACTTC. Residues: CASSNPGQAYEQYF. The genes are TRBV5-1 and TRBJ2-7, with TRBD1 matching over 8 bases. The germline V gene encodes CDR1 SGHRS and CDR2 YFSETQ. There are 14 residues in the CDR3. J was trimmed by 2 bases and V by 4 bases; bases with no gene match: 5.

This sequence joins TRBV6-5 and TRBJ1-3, with TRBD1 matching over 9 bases. The germline V gene has CDR1 MNHEY and CDR2 SVGAGI. The CDR3 length is 15 residues. V was clipped by 6 bases and J by 4 bases; unmatched bases: 7. CDR3 DNA sequence: TGTGCCAGCAGCCGTCCGGGACAGGGAGGAAACACCATATATTTT. Translation: CASSRPGQGGNTIYF.

The chain combines TRBV3-1 (or the pseudogene TRBV3-2) with TRBJ2-6; D perhaps matches TRBD1 (7 bases). CDR3 size: 18 residues. Between the trimmed V and J ends, which lost 3 bases and 4 bases, there was a span of 19 bases. Per the germline V gene, CDR1 is LGHDT and CDR2 is YNNKEL (reference sequence). This CDR3 is CASSQAGTVLVGANVLTF. DNA of the CDR3: TGTGCCAGCAGCCAGGCGGGGACAGTCCTTGTGGGGGCCAACGTCCTGACTTTC.

This clone was seen only once. Here the CDR3 reads CASSTGVGEQFF. As DNA, the CDR3 is TGTGCCAGCAGCACAGGTGTTGGGGAGCAGTTCTTC. V is TRBV5-5 and J is TRBJ2-1; weak D call: TRBD1 (5 bases). Between the trimmed V and J ends, which lost 4 bases and 10 bases, there was a span of 12 bases. The CDR3 runs to 12 residues. The V gene's germline CDR1 is SGHKS and CDR2 YYEKEE (reference sequence).

V and J are TRBV9 and TRBJ2-7; 8 positions match TRBD2. Germline CDR1 is SGDLS and CDR2 is YYNGEE. This CDR3 is 15 amino acids long. Trimming took 0 bases from V and 5 from J; bases not matched to a gene: 7. The CDR3 loop reads CASSVGGTRGHEQYF. Here the CDR3 DNA reads TGTGCCAGCAGCGTAGGTGGGACTAGAGGTCACGAGCAGTACTTC.

This clone was picked up a small number of times. The chain links TRBV6-5 to TRBJ2-7; 11 bases map to TRBD2. Germline V gene lookup returns CDR1 MNHEY and CDR2 SVGAGI. This CDR3 is built from 15 residues. V shed 4 bases and J 6 bases; nucleotides not matched to a gene: 8. CDR3 DNA sequence: TGTGCCAGCAGTTTAACTAGCGGGGGAAGGCCCGAGCAGTACTTC. Its protein is CASSLTSGGRPEQYF.

Many counts were recorded for this clone. V gene TRBV2 combines with J gene TRBJ2-5; a possible D gene is TRBD2 (6 bases). The V gene lost 8 bases and the J gene lost 4 bases, with 14 bases spanning the gap. The CDR3 consists of 13 residues. The V gene's germline CDR1 is SNHLY and CDR2 FYNNEI. The chain's CDR3 is CASGGRRGETQYF. In DNA, the CDR3 is TGTGCCAGCGGAGGGAGGCGGGGAGAGACCCAGTACTTC.

The rearrangement links TRBV20-1 to TRBJ2-3, with 10 nucleotides matching TRBD2. Germline CDR1 DFQATT, CDR2 SNEGSKA (reference sequence). Trimming removed 5 bases from V and 6 bases from J; junction bases left unmatched: 8. The CDR3 consists of 14 residues. CDR3 amino acids: CSAGGLAGADTQYF. As DNA, the CDR3 is TGCAGTGCTGGTGGGCTAGCGGGAGCGGATACGCAGTATTTT.

This clone has more than one count but fewer than ten. This chain uses TRBV19 with TRBJ1-6; D is unresolved. With 6 bases removed from V and 4 bases from J, the gap between germline ends came to 10 bases. This CDR3 has 14 amino acids. Germline V gene sequence: CDR1 LNHDA, CDR2 SQIVND (reference sequence). The CDR3 bases are TGTGCCAGTAGATACCGGGATTATAATTCACCCCTCCACTTT. Translating gives CASRYRDYNSPLHF.

This sequence joins TRBV28 and TRBJ1-1; D may be TRBD1 (6 bases). V shed 7 bases and J shed 3 bases, with 18 bases lying between them. This CDR3 is built from 15 residues. CDR1 is MDHEN and CDR2 is SYDVKM in the germline V gene. As DNA, the CDR3 is TGTGCCAGCACGCCAGCCGGGGGGGCGGACACTGAAGCTTTCTTT. Protein: CASTPAGGADTEAFF.

The rearrangement joins TRBV9 to TRBJ2-7; TRBD2 matches at 9 bases. The CDR3 covers 14 residues. With 0 bases clipped from V and 3 bases from J, the junction kept 1 base outside the gene matches. The germline CDR1 and CDR2 sequences are SGDLS and YYNGEE. CDR3 residues: CASSVGSGSYEQYF. CDR3 nucleotides: TGTGCCAGCAGCGTAGGTAGCGGGAGCTACGAGCAGTACTTC. Variable domain in full (rest from reference TRBV9 and TRBJ2-7): DSGVTQTPKHLITATGQRVTLRCSPRSGDLSVYWYQQSLDQGLQFLIQYYNGEERAKGNILERFSAQQFPDLHSELNLSSLELGDSALYFCASSVGSGSYEQYFGPGTRLTVT.

The CDR3 loop reads CASSIGTSGGSSYNEQFF. The CDR3 DNA is TGCGCCAGCAGCATCGGGACTAGCGGGGGGAGCTCCTACAATGAGCAGTTCTTC. This rearrangement joins TRBV5-1 to TRBJ2-1, with 15 nucleotides matching TRBD2. V lost 4 bases, J lost 0 bases, and 5 bases stayed unmatched. The CDR3 runs to 18 residues. Per the germline V gene, CDR1 is SGHRS and CDR2 is YFSETQ.

The V call is TRBV28, the J call TRBJ1-5; D perhaps matches TRBD1 (6 bases). Germline CDR1 reads MDHEN; CDR2 reads SYDVKM. CDR3 length: 15 amino acids. V lost 6 bases to trimming and J lost 1 base, with 13 bases between them. The chain's CDR3 is CASSQGQTSNQPQHF. In DNA form, the CDR3 reads TGTGCCAGCAGCCAAGGACAGACCAGCAATCAGCCCCAGCATTTT.

V and J are TRBV6-6 and TRBJ1-5; the D gene is possibly TRBD1 (5 bases). The ends were cut back, 6 bases at V and 3 bases at J, with 9 bases in the middle. The CDR3 consists of 13 residues. Germline lookup yields CDR1 MNHNY and CDR2 SVGAGI (reference sequence). CDR3 sequence reads: CASRRQSNQPQHF. The CDR3, as DNA: TGTGCCAGCAGAAGACAGTCCAATCAGCCCCAGCATTTT.

The V and J genes are TRBV24-1 and TRBJ1-2, with 8 bases fitting TRBD1. The CDR3 is 13 residues long. With V trimmed by 4 bases and J by 3 bases, 0 bases remained unmatched. The germline V gene encodes CDR1 KGHDR and CDR2 SFDVKD. The CDR3 loop reads CATSETGDYGYTF. CDR3 in DNA: TGTGCCACCAGTGAGACAGGGGACTATGGCTACACCTTC.

The chain recombines TRBV4-3 with TRBJ2-1; D possibly corresponds to TRBD1 (5 bases). Germline lookup yields CDR1 LGHNA and CDR2 YSLEER. V lost 0 bases and J lost 4, with 10 bases in between. The CDR3 has 15 amino acids. This CDR3 reads CASSQEGADYNEQFF. CDR3 in DNA: TGCGCCAGCAGCCAAGAAGGGGCGGATTACAATGAGCAGTTCTTC.